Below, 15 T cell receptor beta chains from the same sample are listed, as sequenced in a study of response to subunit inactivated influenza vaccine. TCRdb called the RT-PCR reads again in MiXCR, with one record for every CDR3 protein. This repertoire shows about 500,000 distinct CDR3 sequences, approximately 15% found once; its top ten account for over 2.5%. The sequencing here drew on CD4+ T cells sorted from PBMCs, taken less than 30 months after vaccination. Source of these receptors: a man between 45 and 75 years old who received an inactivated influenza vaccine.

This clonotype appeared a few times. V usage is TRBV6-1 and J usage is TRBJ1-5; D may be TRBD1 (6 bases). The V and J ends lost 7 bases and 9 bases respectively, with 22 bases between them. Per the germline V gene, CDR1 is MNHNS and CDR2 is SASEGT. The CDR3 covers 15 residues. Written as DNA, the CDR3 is TGTGCCAGCAACTCCGGGAGAACAGGGTTAGGGCCCCAGCATTTT. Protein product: CASNSGRTGLGPQHF.

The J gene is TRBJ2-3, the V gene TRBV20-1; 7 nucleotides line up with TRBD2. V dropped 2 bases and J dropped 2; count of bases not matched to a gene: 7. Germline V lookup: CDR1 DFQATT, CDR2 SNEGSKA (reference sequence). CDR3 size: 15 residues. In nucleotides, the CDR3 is TGCAGTGCTAGAAATGCAGCGGGGAACACAGATACGCAGTATTTT. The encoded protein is CSARNAAGNTDTQYF.

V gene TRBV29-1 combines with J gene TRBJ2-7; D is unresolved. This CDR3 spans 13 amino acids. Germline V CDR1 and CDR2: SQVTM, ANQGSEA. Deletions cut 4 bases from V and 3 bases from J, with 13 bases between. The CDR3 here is CSVGRPPHYEQYF. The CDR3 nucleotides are TGCAGCGTTGGTCGGCCGCCCCACTACGAGCAGTACTTC.

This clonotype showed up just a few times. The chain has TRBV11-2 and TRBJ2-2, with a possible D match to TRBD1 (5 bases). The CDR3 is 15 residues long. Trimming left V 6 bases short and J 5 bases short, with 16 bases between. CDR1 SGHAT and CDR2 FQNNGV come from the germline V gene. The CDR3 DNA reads TGTGCCAGCAGGACCAATCAGGGCTGGACCGGGGAGCTGTTTTTT. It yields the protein CASRTNQGWTGELFF. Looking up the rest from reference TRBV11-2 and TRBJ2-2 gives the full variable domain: EAGVAQSPRYKIIEKRQSVAFWCNPISGHATLYWYQQILGQGPKLLIQFQNNGVVDDSQLPKDRFSAERLKGVDSTLKIQPAKLEDSAVYLCASRTNQGWTGELFFGEGSRLTVL.

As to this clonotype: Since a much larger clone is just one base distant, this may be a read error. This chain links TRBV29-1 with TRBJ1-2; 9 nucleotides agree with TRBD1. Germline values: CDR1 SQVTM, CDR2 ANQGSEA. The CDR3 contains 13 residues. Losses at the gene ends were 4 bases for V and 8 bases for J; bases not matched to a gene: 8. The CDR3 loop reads CSVGDRDSKGYTF. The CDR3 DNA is TGCAGCGTTGGGGACAGGGACAGCAAAGGCTACACCTTC.

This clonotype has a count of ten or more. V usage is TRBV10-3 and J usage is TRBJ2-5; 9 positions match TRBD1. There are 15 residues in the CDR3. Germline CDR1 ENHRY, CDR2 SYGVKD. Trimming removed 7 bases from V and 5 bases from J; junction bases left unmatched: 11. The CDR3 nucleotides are TGTGCCATCAACATGAAACAGGGGGCTAGGGAGACCCAGTACTTC. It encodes CAINMKQGARETQYF.

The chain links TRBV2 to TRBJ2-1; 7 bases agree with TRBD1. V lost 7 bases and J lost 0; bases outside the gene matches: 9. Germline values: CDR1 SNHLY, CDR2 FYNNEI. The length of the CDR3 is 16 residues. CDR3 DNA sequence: TGTGCCAGCAACCCACAGGGGAAGGCCTCCTACAATGAGCAGTTCTTC. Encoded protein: CASNPQGKASYNEQFF. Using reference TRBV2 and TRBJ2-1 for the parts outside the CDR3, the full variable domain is EPEVTQTPSHQVTQMGQEVILRCVPISNHLYFYWYRQILGQKVEFLVSFYNNEISEKSEIFDDQFSVERPDGSNFTLKIRSTKLEDSAMYFCASNPQGKASYNEQFFGPGTRLTVL.

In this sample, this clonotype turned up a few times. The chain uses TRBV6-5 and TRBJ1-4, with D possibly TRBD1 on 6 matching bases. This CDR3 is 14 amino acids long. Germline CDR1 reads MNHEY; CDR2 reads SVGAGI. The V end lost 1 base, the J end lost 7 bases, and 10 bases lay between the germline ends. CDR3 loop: CASSYLRGVEKLFF. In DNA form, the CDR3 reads TGTGCCAGCAGTTACTTAAGGGGGGTTGAAAAACTGTTTTTT.

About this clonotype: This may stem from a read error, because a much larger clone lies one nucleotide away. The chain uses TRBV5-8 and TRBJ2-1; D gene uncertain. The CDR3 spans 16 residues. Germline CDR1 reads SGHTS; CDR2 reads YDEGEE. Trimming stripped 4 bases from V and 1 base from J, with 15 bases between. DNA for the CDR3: TGTGCCAGCAGCAGGGCCCGATCTAGGTCCTACAATGAGCAGTTCTTC. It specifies CASSRARSRSYNEQFF.

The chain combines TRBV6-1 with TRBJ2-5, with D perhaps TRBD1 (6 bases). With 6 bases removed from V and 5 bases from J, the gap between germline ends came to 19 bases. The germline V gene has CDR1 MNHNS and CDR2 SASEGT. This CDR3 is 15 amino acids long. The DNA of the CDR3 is TGTGCCAGCAGCCAGGGGCGCGGGTTTAGGGAGACCCAGTACTTC. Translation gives CASSQGRGFRETQYF.

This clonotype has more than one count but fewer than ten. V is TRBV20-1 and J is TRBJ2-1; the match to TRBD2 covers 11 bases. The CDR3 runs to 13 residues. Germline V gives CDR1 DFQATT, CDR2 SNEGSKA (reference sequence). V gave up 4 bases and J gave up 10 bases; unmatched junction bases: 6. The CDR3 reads CSAITSGSSEQFF. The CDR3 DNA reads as TGCAGTGCTATCACTAGCGGGAGCAGCGAGCAGTTCTTC.

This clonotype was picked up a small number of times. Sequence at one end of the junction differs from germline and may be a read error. The CDR3 sequence is CASSLGRTGDLF. The CDR3 nucleotides read TGTGCCAGCAGTTTAGGCCGGACAGGGGATCTCTTC. The chain employs TRBV12-3 or TRBV12-4 and TRBJ2-1, with TRBD1 matching over 9 bases. The CDR3 is 12 residues long.

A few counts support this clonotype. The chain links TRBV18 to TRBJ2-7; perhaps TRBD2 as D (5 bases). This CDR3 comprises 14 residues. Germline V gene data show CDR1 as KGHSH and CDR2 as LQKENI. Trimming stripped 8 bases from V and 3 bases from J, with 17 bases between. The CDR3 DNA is TGTGCCAGCACCCCTGGAGGCAAGGGCTACGAGCAGTACTTC. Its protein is CASTPGGKGYEQYF.

The DNA of the CDR3 is TGTGCCACCAGCCGGGCCGCGACTATAGAGGGAGAGACCCAGTACTTC. This encodes CATSRAATIEGETQYF. This sequence joins TRBV15 and TRBJ2-5, with D perhaps matching TRBD2 (5 bases). In germline, CDR1 is LNHNV, CDR2 YYDKDF (reference sequence). The V end was cut by 5 bases, the J end by 4 bases, with 20 bases between. The CDR3 consists of 16 residues.

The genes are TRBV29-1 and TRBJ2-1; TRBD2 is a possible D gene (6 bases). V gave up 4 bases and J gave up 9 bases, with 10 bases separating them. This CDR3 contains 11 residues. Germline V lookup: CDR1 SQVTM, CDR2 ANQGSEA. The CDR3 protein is CSVGLVAEQFF. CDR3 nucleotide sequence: TGCAGCGTTGGACTAGTTGCTGAGCAGTTCTTC.